This entry is about one T cell receptor beta chain. No cognate antigen has been identified for it. The input lacks base qualities; no much larger clone sits a single base away. The CDR3 covers 17 residues, taking in both the cysteine and the phenylalanine. Only the CDR3 region is kept as DNA, spanning 51 bases read in frame from base 1. Trimmed from V: 3 bases; trimmed from J: 0 bases; junction bases lacking a gene match: 7. The germline V gene (reference sequence) specifies SEHNR as CDR1 and FQNEAQ as CDR2. The method behind the library was RT-PCR. Instrument on record: NextSeq 550. In-frame beta chains were kept once TCRdb had trimmed the public reads at Q25 with fastp and called clones with MiXCR. Records with the same CDR3 protein are collapsed into one entry carrying the most frequent genes and DNA. This sample holds 45,000 to 65,000 distinct CDR3 sequences; about 14% were observed only once. The top ten clonotypes cover around 32% of the sample.

The data derive from a study of patients and donors after allogeneic stem cell transplantation (dated by TCRdb to about 2020). The sequence was obtained from a human donor who was either an allogeneic HSCT recipient or a stem cell or donor lymphocyte infusion donor (not recorded which). It is not recorded whose cells these are; they may come from a transplant donor. This chain joins TRBV7-9 to TRBJ1-3, with 8 central nucleotides matching TRBD1. Material: blood, either unsorted or a sorted T cell fraction (not recorded which). The CDR3 sequence is CASSFQGAFSSGNTIYF. The DNA sequence follows: TGTGCCAGCAGCTTCCAGGGGGCCTTCTCCTCTGGAAACACCATATATTTT.